This T cell receptor beta chain was retrieved from a study of a mutant IDH1 vaccine in newly diagnosed glioma. Repertoires were generated with immunoSEQ multiplex PCR, while TCRdb's copy carries only in-frame clones and drops some. The sample lists approximately 11,000 clones; more than 70% were seen once. Time point defined: week 23, last vaccination. It was 300 ug of mutant IDH1 20-mer peptide that made up each vaccine dose, given with topical imiquimod. Germline values: CDR1 SGHTA, CDR2 FQGNSA. This CDR3 region has 13 residues. Deletions cut 5 bases from V and 4 bases from J, with 9 bases between. This clone was detected once. Its antigen is as yet unknown.

The sequence was collected from a woman aged 40-49 years with glioma. Some clones in this sample may be carry-over from other donors' samples. The chain combines TRBV7-2 with TRBJ2-1; D not certain. The sample consisted of PBMCs, taken from a glioma patient whose treatment included an IDH1 peptide vaccine. The CDR3 reads CASSVTVYNEQFF. The DNA of the CDR3 is TGTGCCAGCAGCGTTACAGTGTACAATGAGCAGTTCTTC.